This entry is about one T cell receptor (beta chain). These data are taken from a study of blood T cell repertoires in COVID-19. Overall study: Collection of acute and convalescent COVID-19 samples took place in the United States, Italy and Spain. The analysed material was cDNA or gDNA that came from T cells, B-cell-depleted T cells, or PBMCs.

Participants spanned ages about 18 to 100 years and resided in 20 to 30 US areas. Methods used by the authors: From reference gene primer amplification, estimates of nucleated cell counts were derived. The assay was immunoSEQ multiplex PCR, and TCRdb's table has in-frame clones only and misses some. V and J calls plus clone size are reproduced from that table; the DNA served to infer D and trimming. This sample has a few hundred thousand clones; roughly 79% occur once, and the top ten carry 14% to 15%. The germline V gene encodes CDR1 MNHEY and CDR2 SMNVEV (reference sequence). This CDR3 is 15 amino acids long. V was trimmed by 0 bases and J by 2 bases, leaving 8 bases between them.

The chain is built from TRBV27 and TRBJ1-5, with TRBD1 as a possible D gene (5 bases). This receptor was identified in a man between 35 and 55 years old who had recovered from COVID-19. Sequencing was performed on PBMCs or T cells enriched from blood (not recorded which). The CDR3 sequence is CASSLSRGGNQPQHF. The CDR3 bases are TGTGCCAGCAGTTTATCGCGGGGGGGCAATCAGCCCCAGCATTTT.